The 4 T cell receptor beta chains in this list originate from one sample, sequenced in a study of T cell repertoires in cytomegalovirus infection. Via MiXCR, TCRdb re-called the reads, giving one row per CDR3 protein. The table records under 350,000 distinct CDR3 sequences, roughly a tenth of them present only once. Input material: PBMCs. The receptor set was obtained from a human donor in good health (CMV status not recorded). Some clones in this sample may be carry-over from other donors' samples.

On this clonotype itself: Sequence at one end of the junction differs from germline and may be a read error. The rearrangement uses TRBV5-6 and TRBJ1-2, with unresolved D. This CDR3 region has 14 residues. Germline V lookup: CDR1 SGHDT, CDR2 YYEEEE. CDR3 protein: CVSSFQTDNYGYTF. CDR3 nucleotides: TGTGTCAGCAGCTTTCAGACCGATAACTATGGCTACACCTTC.

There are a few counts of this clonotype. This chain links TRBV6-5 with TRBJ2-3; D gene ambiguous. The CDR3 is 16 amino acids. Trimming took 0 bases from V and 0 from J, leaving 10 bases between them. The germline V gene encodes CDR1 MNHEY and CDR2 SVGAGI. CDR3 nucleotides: TGTGCCAGCAGTTACTCGTTCATACCTAGCACAGATACGCAGTATTTT. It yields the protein CASSYSFIPSTDTQYF.

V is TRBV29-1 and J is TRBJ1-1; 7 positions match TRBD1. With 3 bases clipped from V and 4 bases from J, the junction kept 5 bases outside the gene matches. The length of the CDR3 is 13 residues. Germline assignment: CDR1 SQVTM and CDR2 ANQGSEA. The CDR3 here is CSVEEGAGTEAFF. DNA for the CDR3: TGCAGCGTTGAGGAGGGGGCTGGCACTGAAGCTTTCTTT.

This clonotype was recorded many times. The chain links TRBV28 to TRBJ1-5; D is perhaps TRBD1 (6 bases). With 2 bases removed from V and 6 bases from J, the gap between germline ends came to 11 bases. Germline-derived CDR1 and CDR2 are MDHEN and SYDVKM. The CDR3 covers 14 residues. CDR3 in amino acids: CASSLEYRAQPQHF. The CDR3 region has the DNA TGTGCCAGCAGTTTAGAATACAGGGCTCAGCCCCAGCATTTT. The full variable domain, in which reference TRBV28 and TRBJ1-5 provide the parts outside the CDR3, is DVKVTQSSRYLVKRTGEKVFLECVQDMDHENMFWYRQDPGLGLRLIYFSYDVKMKEKGDIPEGYSVSREKKERFSLILESASTNQTSMYLCASSLEYRAQPQHFGDGTRLSIL.